One TCR beta chain is described in this entry. Within the sample, other DNA sequences also encode this same CDR3. The sample originates from a study of blood T cell repertoires in COVID-19. Looking at the study overall: From T cells, B-cell-depleted T cells, or PBMCs came the material, which was cDNA or gDNA.

Per the authors' pipeline: Scientists estimated how many nucleated cells there were by amplifying reference gene primers. TCRdb's table, derived via immunoSEQ multiplex PCR, lists solely in-frame clones and lacks some. The DNA gave D and trimming, while V, J and clone size come from that table. The sample lists around 140,000 clones; roughly 90% were seen once. Trimming left V 3 bases short and J 0 bases short, with 3 bases between. The CDR3 is 13 amino acids. V and J are TRBV12-3 or TRBV12-4 and TRBJ1-5; D gene ambiguous. This TCR was recovered from a human donor with COVID-19, enrolled during active disease. The donor label of this sample is uncertain. The sequencing input was peripheral blood. The DNA of the CDR3 is TGTGCCAGCAGTTTCTCTAGCAATCAGCCCCAGCATTTT. Translating gives CASSFSSNQPQHF.